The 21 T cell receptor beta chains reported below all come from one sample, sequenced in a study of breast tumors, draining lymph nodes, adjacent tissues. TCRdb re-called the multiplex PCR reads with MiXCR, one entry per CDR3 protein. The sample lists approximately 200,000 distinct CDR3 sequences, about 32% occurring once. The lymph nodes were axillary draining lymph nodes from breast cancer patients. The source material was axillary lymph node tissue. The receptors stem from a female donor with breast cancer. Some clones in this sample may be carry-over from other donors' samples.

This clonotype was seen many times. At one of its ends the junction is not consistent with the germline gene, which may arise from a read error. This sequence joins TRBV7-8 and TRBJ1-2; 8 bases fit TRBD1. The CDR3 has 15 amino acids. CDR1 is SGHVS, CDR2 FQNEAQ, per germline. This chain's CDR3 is CASSLAQGALLGYPF. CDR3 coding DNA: TGTGCCAGCAGCTTAGCGCAGGGGGCTTTGTTGGGCTACCCCTTC.

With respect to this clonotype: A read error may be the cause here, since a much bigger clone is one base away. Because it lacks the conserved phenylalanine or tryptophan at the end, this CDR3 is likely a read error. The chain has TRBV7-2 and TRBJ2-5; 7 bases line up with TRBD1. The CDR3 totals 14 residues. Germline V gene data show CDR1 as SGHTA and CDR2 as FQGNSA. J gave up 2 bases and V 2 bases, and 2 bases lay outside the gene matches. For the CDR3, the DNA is TGTGCCAGCAGCTTATCGGGACAGCAAGAGACCCAGTACCTC. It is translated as CASSLSGQQETQYL.

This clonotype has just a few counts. The CDR3 nucleotides are TGTGCCAGCAGAGATACGGGACAGGGGGCGCATAATGAGCAGTTCTTC. Translation gives CASRDTGQGAHNEQFF. The rearrangement joins TRBV6-1 to TRBJ2-1; 12 bases fit TRBD1. The length of the CDR3 is 16 residues. J gave up 7 bases and V 6 bases, and 10 bases lay outside the gene matches. The germline V gene has CDR1 MNHNS and CDR2 SASEGT.

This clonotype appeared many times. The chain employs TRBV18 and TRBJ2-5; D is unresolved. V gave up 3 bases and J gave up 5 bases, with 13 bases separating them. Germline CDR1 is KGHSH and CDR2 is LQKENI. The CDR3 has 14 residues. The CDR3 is CASSPPWEGETQYF. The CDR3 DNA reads TGTGCCAGCTCACCTCCTTGGGAAGGGGAGACCCAGTACTTC.

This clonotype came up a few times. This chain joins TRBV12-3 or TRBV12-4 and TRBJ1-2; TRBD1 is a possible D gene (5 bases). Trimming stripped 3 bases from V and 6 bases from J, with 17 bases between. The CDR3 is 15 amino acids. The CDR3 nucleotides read TGTGCCAGCAGTTTCAATTCCCTCGGGACCGATGGCTACACCTTC. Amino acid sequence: CASSFNSLGTDGYTF.

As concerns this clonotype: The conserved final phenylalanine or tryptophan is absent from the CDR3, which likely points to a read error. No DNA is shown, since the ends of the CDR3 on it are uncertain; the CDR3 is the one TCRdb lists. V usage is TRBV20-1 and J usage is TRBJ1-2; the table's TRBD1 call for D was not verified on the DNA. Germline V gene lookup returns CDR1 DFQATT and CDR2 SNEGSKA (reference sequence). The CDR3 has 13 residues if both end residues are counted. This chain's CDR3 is CSASTGDPMATPS.

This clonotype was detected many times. The CDR3 spells CSARAGGANVLTF. In nucleotides, the CDR3 is TGCAGTGCTAGAGCAGGGGGGGCCAACGTCCTGACTTTC. J is TRBJ2-6 and V is TRBV20-1; D possibly corresponds to TRBD1 (5 bases). Germline V gives CDR1 DFQATT, CDR2 SNEGSKA (reference sequence). V lost 1 base, J lost 4 bases, and 5 bases lay in between. The CDR3 covers 13 residues.

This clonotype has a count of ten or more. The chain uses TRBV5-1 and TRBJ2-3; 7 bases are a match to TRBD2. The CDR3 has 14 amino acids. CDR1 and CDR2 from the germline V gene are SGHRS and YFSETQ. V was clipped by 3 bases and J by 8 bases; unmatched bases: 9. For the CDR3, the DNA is TGCGCCAGCAGCTCGACTAGCAGTCTGGGTACGCAGTATTTT. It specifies CASSSTSSLGTQYF. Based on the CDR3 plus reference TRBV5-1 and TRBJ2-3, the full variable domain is KAGVTQTPRYLIKTRGQQVTLSCSPISGHRSVSWYQQTPGQGLQFLFEYFSETQRNKGNFPGRFSGRQFSNSRSEMNVSTLELGDSALYLCASSSTSSLGTQYFGPGTRLTVL.

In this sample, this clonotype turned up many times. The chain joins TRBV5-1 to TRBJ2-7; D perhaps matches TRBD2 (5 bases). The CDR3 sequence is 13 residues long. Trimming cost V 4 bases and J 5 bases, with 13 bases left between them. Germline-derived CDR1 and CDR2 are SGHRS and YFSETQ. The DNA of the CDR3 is TGCGCCAGCAGCCACGGGGAAGGCGACGAGCAGTACTTC. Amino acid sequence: CASSHGEGDEQYF.

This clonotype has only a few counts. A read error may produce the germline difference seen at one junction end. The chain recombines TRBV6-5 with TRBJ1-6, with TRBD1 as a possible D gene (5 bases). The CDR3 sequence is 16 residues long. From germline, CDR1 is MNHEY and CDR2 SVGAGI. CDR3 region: CASSHSRSGGNSPLHF. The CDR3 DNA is TGTGCCAGCAGTCACTCAAGAAGTGGGGGTAATTCACCCCTCCACTTT.

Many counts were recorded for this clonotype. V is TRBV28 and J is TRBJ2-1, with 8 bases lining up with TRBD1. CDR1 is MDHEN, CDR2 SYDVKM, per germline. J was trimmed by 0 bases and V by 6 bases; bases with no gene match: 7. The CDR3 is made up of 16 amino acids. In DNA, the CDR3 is TGTGCCAGCAGGTCAGGGGGCCAGAGCTCCTACAATGAGCAGTTCTTC. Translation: CASRSGGQSSYNEQFF.

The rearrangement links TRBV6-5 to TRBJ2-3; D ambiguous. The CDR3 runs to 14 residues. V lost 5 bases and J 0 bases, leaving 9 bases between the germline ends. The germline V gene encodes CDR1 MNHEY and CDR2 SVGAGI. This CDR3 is CASSHGQSTDTQYF. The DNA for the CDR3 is TGTGCCAGCAGTCACGGGCAGAGCACAGATACGCAGTATTTT.

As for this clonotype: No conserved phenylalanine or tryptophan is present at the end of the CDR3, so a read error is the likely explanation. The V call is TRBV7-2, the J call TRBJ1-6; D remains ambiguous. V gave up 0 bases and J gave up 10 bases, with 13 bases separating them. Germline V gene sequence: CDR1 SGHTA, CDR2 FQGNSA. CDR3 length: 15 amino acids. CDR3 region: CASSLAKRRSSPLHL. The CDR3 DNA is TGTGCCAGCAGCTTAGCTAAAAGGAGGAGCTCACCCCTCCACCTT.

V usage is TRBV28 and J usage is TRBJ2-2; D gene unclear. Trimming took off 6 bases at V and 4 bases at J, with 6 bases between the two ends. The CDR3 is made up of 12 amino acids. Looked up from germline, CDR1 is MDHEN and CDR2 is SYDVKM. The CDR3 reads CASRESTGELFF. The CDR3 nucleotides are TGTGCCAGCAGGGAGAGCACCGGGGAGCTGTTTTTT.

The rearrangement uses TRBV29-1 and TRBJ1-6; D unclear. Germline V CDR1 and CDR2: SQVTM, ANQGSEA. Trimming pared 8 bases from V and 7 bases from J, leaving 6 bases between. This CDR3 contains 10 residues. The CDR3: CSLSNSPLHF. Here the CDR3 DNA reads TGCAGCCTGAGCAATTCACCCCTCCACTTT.

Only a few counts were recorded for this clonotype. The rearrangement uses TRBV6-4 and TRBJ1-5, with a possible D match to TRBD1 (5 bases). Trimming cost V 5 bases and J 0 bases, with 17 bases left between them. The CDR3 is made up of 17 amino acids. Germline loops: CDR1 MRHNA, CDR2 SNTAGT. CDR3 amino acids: CASSPLRGVYSNQPQHF. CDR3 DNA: TGTGCCAGCAGTCCCTTAAGGGGAGTTTATAGCAATCAGCCCCAGCATTTT.

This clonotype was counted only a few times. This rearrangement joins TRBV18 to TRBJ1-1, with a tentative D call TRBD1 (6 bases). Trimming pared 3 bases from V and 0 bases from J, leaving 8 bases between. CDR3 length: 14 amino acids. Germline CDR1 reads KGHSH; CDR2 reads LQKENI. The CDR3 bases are TGTGCCAGCTCACCGCAGGGGTTGAACACTGAAGCTTTCTTT. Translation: CASSPQGLNTEAFF.

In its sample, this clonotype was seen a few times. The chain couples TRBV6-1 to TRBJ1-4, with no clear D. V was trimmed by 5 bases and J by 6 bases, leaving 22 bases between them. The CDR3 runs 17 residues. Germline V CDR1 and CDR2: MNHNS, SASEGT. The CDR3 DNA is TGTGCCAGCAGTTACAAACCCCCGACATCGCAGTATGAAAAACTGTTTTTT. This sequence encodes CASSYKPPTSQYEKLFF.

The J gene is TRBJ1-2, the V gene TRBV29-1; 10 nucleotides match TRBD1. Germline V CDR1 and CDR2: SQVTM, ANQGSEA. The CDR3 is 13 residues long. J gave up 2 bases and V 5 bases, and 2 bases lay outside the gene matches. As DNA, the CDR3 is TGCAGCGTTATGGACAGGGGGAACTATGGCTACACCTTC. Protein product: CSVMDRGNYGYTF.

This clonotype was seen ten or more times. Here the CDR3 reads CASSEYVGEAAGELFF. The CDR3 DNA sequence: TGTGCCAGCAGTGAATATGTAGGGGAGGCGGCCGGGGAGCTGTTTTTT. The rearrangement uses TRBV2 and TRBJ2-2; tentative D call: TRBD2 (6 bases). This CDR3 has 16 residues. V lost 2 bases, J lost 6 bases, and 16 bases lay in between. Germline CDR1 SNHLY, CDR2 FYNNEI.

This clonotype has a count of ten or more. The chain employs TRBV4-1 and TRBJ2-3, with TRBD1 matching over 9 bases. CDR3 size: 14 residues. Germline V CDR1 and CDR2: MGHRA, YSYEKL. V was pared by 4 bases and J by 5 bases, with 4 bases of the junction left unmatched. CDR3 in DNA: TGCGCCAGCAGCCCCGGACAGGGGAAAGATACGCAGTATTTT. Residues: CASSPGQGKDTQYF.